Sequencing of this TCR beta chain was carried out in a study of T-cell memory formation after mild COVID-19. Study as a whole: TCR clusters largely stayed donor specific. General observations from the study: Contracting CD8+ clones were enriched in EMRA, CD4+ mainly in CM and EM.

In this sample, this clonotype turned up a few times. Its antigen is currently unknown. This CDR3 contains 13 residues. The germline V and J ends were trimmed by 2 bases and 5 bases, with 8 bases remaining between them. The germline CDR1 and CDR2 sequences are SGHKS and YYEKEE (reference sequence). Constant-segment-primed 5'RACE gave TCR alpha and TCR beta cDNA libraries with sample barcodes and UMIs. TCRdb reanalysed the 5' RACE reads using MiXCR and keeps one entry per CDR3 protein. In the table there are some 200,000 distinct CDR3 sequences, more than 8% of which are singletons. This sequence was found in a man younger than 35 who had mild COVID-19 (a few samples of this study predate the infection). Cell type and time point are not known. The rearrangement uses TRBV5-5 and TRBJ1-5; D not certain. The sequenced material came from PBMCs or a T cell subset sorted from them (not recorded which). CDR3 DNA sequence: TGTGCCAGCAGCTTAACCGGTCATCAGCCCCAGCATTTT. It encodes CASSLTGHQPQHF.